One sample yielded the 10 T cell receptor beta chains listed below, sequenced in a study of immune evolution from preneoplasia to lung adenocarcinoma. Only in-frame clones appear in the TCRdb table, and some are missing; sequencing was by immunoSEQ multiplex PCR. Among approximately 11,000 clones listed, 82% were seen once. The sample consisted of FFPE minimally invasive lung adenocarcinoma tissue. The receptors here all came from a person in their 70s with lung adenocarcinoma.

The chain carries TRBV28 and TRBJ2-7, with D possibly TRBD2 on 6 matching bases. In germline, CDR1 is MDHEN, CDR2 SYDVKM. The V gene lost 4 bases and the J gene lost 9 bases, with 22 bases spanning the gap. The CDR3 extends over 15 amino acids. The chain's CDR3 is CASSSSSGPVGRQYF. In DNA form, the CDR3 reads TGTGCCAGCAGTTCATCCAGCGGTCCTGTCGGGAGGCAGTACTTC. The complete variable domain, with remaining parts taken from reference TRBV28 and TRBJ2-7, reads DVKVTQSSRYLVKRTGEKVFLECVQDMDHENMFWYRQDPGLGLRLIYFSYDVKMKEKGDIPEGYSVSREKKERFSLILESASTNQTSMYLCASSSSSGPVGRQYFGPGTRLTVT.

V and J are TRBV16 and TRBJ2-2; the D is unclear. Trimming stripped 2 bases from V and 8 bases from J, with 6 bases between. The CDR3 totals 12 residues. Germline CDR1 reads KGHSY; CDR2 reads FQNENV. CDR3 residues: CASSQLQGELFF. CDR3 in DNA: TGTGCCAGCAGCCAACTACAGGGGGAGCTGTTTTTT.

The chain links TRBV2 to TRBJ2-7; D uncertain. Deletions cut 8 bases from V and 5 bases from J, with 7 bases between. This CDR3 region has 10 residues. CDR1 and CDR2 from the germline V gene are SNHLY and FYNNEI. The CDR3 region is CASFRHEQYF. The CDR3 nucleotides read TGTGCCAGCTTTCGCCACGAGCAGTACTTC.

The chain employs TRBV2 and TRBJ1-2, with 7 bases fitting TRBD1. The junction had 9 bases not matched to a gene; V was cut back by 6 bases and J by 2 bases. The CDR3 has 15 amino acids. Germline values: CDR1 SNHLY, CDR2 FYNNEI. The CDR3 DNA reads TGTGCCAGCAGGATTTCCCTACAGGGGAACTATGGCTACACCTTC. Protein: CASRISLQGNYGYTF.

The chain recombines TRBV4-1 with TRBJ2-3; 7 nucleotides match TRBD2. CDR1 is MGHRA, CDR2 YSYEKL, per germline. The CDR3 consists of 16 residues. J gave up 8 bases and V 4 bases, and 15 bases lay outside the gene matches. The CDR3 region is CASSPSRGAGVVTQYF. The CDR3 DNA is TGCGCCAGCAGCCCCAGCCGAGGTGCGGGAGTGGTTACGCAGTATTTT.

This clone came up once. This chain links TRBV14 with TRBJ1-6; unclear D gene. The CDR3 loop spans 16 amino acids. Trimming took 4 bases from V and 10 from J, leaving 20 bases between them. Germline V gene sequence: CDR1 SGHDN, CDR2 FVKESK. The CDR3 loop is CASSLQTGFGGSPLHF. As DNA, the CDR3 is TGTGCCAGCAGCCTCCAAACGGGCTTCGGCGGGTCACCCCTCCACTTT.

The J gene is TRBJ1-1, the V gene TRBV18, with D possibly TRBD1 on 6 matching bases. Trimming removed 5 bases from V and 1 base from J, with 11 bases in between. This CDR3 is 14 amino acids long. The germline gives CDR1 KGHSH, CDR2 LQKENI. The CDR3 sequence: CASSFTGSNTEAFF. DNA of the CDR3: TGTGCCAGCTCATTCACAGGGTCGAACACTGAAGCTTTCTTT.

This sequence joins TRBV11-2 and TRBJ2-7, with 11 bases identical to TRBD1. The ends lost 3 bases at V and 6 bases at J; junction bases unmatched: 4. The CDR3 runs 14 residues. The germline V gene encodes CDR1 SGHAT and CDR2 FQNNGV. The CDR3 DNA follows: TGTGCCAGCAGCTTGAGGACAGGGGGCGGCGAGCAGTACTTC. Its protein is CASSLRTGGGEQYF. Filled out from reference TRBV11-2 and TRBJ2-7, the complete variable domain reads EAGVAQSPRYKIIEKRQSVAFWCNPISGHATLYWYQQILGQGPKLLIQFQNNGVVDDSQLPKDRFSAERLKGVDSTLKIQPAKLEDSAVYLCASSLRTGGGEQYFGPGTRLTVT.

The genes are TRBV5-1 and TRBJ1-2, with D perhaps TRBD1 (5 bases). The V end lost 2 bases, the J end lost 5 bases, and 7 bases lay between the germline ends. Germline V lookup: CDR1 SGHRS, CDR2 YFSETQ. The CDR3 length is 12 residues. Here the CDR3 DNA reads TGCGCCAGCAGCTTAGAGGGGTATGGCTACACCTTC. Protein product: CASSLEGYGYTF.

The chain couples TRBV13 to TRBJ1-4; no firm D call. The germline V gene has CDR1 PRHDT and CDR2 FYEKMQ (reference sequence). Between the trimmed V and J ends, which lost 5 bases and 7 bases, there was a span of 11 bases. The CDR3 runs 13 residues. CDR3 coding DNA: TGTGCCAGCAGCACGGGTAGAGGTGAAAAACTGTTTTTT. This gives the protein CASSTGRGEKLFF.